Listed below are T cell receptor beta chains from one sample, sequenced in a study of beta chain features in type 1 diabetes. TCRdb's table, derived via immunoSEQ multiplex PCR, lists solely in-frame clones and lacks some. Of a few hundred thousand clones in the sample, 13% to 15% were seen once. Sequenced sample: central memory CD4+ T cells from blood. Receptor source: a man between 25 and 39 years old in good health. Each CDR3 is given without its conserved first and last residue. The D gene is left open where the match is weak.

d_gene | j_gene | v_gene | CDR3aa
TRBD2 | TRBJ2-1 | TRBV7-2 | ASSIRTSGSVYNEQF
NA | TRBJ1-4 | TRBV18 | ASSPLRGEKLF
TRBD1 | TRBJ2-7 | TRBV10-3 | AISESKGTGNYEQY
NA | TRBJ2-5 | TRBV4-1 | ASSQDRGRGRETQY
NA | TRBJ1-6 | TRBV5-6 | ASSLVNGNSPLH
NA | TRBJ1-6 | TRBV11-2 | ASSLEMGLPLH
NA | TRBJ1-5 | TRBV6-1 | ASAGGNQPQH
NA | TRBJ1-6 | TRBV6-5 | ASNLGTSNSPLH
NA | TRBJ1-1 | TRBV5-4 | ASSQGMNTEAF
NA | TRBJ2-3 | TRBV14 | ASSQGLTGTDTQY
NA | TRBJ1-3 | TRBV2 | ASSESRVSGNTIY
NA | TRBJ1-5 | TRBV7-8 | ASSPSRDQPQH
TRBD1 | TRBJ1-1 | TRBV10-3 | AISPQGDTEAF
TRBD1 | TRBJ2-1 | TRBV7-2 | ASSLAQGAYNEQF
NA | TRBJ2-2 | TRBV5-5 | ASSVNPPGELF
NA | TRBJ1-2 | TRBV4-1 | ASSQWNLGRRGFPTGYT
NA | TRBJ1-1 | TRBV29-1 | SVVVPGSRAF
TRBD1 | TRBJ1-2 | TRBV9 | ASSVNRGEGYT
NA | TRBJ2-2 | TRBV9 | ASSRTVTNTGELF
NA | TRBJ2-5 | TRBV6-1 | ASRRQVGRETQY
NA | TRBJ2-5 | TRBV7-2 | ASSGFGAGARGETQY
NA | TRBJ1-4 | TRBV7-7 | ASSSRSNPNEKLF
TRBD2 | TRBJ2-1 | TRBV29-1 | SVEDDSGGLNEQF
TRBD1 | TRBJ2-5 | TRBV5-1 | ASSKGQGGLGAKETQY
TRBD1 | TRBJ1-2 | TRBV9 | ASRGETGRHGYT
NA | TRBJ2-1 | TRBV7-2 | ASSKSEGEQF
TRBD1 | TRBJ1-6 | TRBV11-3 | ASSLGTGHNSPLH
TRBD2 | TRBJ2-1 | TRBV7-8 | ASSLTQTTSRNEQF
NA | TRBJ1-2 | TRBV30 | AWSGQGGENYGYT
TRBD2 | TRBJ2-3 | TRBV18 | ASSPPSHLLAGADTQY
TRBD2 | TRBJ2-2 | TRBV4-2 | ASRGLAGAGGELF
NA | TRBJ1-1 | TRBV5-1 | ASSSYDREAF
NA | TRBJ2-1 | TRBV6-1 | ASTQGGADEQF
NA | TRBJ1-2 | TRBV27 | ASSTRDTFYGYT
TRBD2 | TRBJ2-1 | TRBV11-2 | ASSSTLAGGSEQF
TRBD1 | TRBJ1-3 | TRBV5-4 | ASSRLNSGQGGPGNTIY
TRBD2 | TRBJ2-2 | TRBV10-3 | AINDGLAGNTGELF